This TCR beta chain was identified during a study of cytomegalovirus exposure and HLA in healthy donors listed by TCRdb under 2017. General notes on the study: An earlier analysis of some 600 of the donors reported approximately 280 Gb of sequence data and some 110 million unique TCR beta sequences obtained from some 170 million T cells. A later genetic analysis took genome-wide SNP genotypes for about 55% of the 666 donors and used that subset as a discovery cohort. About 310 gigabases of sequencing data and approximately 80 million unique TCR sequences were included in an early release covering several hundred HLA-typed donors. Roughly 5 DR-DQ haplotypes were treated as single units for association and clustering because of strong linkage in the cohort. Among some 400 genotyped donors of the cohort, an average of around 250,000 unique TCR beta nucleotide sequences was sequenced per donor, of which 15% to 20% were non-productive. High-throughput TCR immunosequencing, statistical association of individual TCRs with disease status, and machine learning were combined to predict cytomegalovirus infection status. An earlier analysis of roughly 600 of the donors used high-throughput TCR beta sequencing to judge whether each TCR beta V gene segment behaved as functional or pseudogenic. Along with the approximately 700-subject first cohort, a separate validation cohort of over 90 different subjects was used. The genetic ancestry cluster associated with self-reported Caucasian donors included about 81% of the 300 to 400 genotyped donors. The study was designed to test whether signatures of past pathogen exposure could be identified by cataloging public T cell receptors. HLA typing covered class I and class II loci at four-digit resolution. Donor age, sex, ethnicity and CMV serostatus were compiled alongside the repertoire data. The T cell repertoires of 666 subjects were profiled by immunosequencing and related to cytomegalovirus serostatus. To study patterns of TCR occurrence, a later analysis re-analyzed previously published TCR beta repertoires from several hundred donors and added high-resolution HLA genotyping. Every discovery cohort repertoire had been produced on one sequencing platform. Typing coverage differed by locus: A, B, C, DRB1 and DQB1 were typed in about 620-640 donors, DQA1 in 522, DPA1 in 600 to 610, and DPB1 in 400 to 490. Rather than using new phenotypic data, the later analysis identified candidate immune exposures from TCR beta sequences and from how often those sequences occurred across donors.

What the authors observed across the whole study: A cluster of highly shared sequence variants was judged likely to represent a technical artifact of the sequencing pipeline. Correlated functional status among segregating V segments might be attributable to linkage disequilibrium, but an unknown experimental factor could not be ruled out. The cohort was sequenced for TCR beta chains only, and without alpha or paired-chain data the features that could be detected were limited. Across donors, most TCR sequences were observed very rarely, whereas some public TCRs were present in many individuals. V-gene and J-gene trimming of TCR beta chains was associated with a missense DCLRE1C variant in a later genetic analysis, and the association was replicated in an independent cohort. When HLA alleles, especially DR and DQ, strongly co-occurred, TCR associations were difficult to assign to individual alleles. In a later analysis, most CMV-associated TCR beta chains were found to appear HLA-restricted, with HLA associations seemingly driven largely by CMV exposure. In a later analysis, 16,951 TCR beta sequences were associated with specific HLA alleles at a false discovery rate of 0.05. In an earlier analysis of 587 of the donors, most TCR beta V segments were observed in productive rearrangements about 87% or about 30% of the time, broadly matching IMGT annotations. Immune exposure information for the cohort was limited to CMV serostatus. Roughly uniform sequencing depth across donors was assumed in presence/absence analyses, although this assumption may not hold. In a later genetic analysis, fewer N-insertions in productive TCRs were reported among donors in an Asian-associated ancestry cluster than the 666-donor mean. The study gave a list of roughly 150 TCR beta chains associated with cytomegalovirus. The classifier was reported to diagnose cytomegalovirus status with high specificity and sensitivity in both the original and validation cohorts. Three of the identified cytomegalovirus-associated TCR beta chains were confirmed in vitro to be specific for cytomegalovirus antigens. Because HLA typing was unavailable for some donors at each locus, only the typed subset was used in association tests. In a later analysis, the rate of TCR association differed among HLA loci, with DRB1 alleles having the most associated TCRs and HLA-C alleles having the fewest. A later analysis found that HLA-associated TCR beta chains were more clonally expanded and had lower generation probabilities than equally common non-associated chains. Because counts were too low, some 17 rarely observed V segments, including chromosome 9 orphons, were left out of the earlier analysis of about 620 of the donors. In a later analysis, several top co-occurrence clusters were reported to appear linked to parvovirus B19, influenza, CMV and Epstein-Barr virus. The authors suggested that the approach could potentially be extended to other disease states and immunological phenotypes. A further reported finding was that TCR beta sequences accurately predicted the HLA-A and HLA-B alleles for most subjects in the first cohort. Some IMGT-functional V segments, including TRBV6-2 and TRBV6-3, could not be distinguished by the 87-base-pair reads and were therefore excluded.

Remarks on this clone: No antigen is known for it.

V sheds 5 bases and J sheds 1 base, leaving 14 bases between their ends. The germline V gene encodes CDR1 SGHTA and CDR2 FQGTGA. Its CDR3 holds 15 amino acids, cysteine through phenylalanine. Here the CDR3 DNA is all that survives: 45 bases in frame from base 1. Receptors were amplified or captured by the immunoSEQ multiplex PCR assay. For the multiplex PCR, a mixture combining 60 forward primers for TCR Vbeta segments and 13 reverse primers for TCR Jbeta segments was used. The CDR3 region of rearranged TCR beta genes was amplified from genomic DNA by a multiplex PCR assay. Amplified TCR beta libraries were sequenced as 87-base-pair reads on the Illumina HiSeq System. On the study's bioinformatics: Across the 640 or so repertoires, a later analysis counted tens of millions of unique TCR beta chains, 9 million to 14 million of which were shared by at least two donors. To remove PCR and sequencing errors, raw reads were error-corrected and collapsed into unique sequences using a nearest-neighbor algorithm that merged closely related sequences. Alignment of CDR3 sequences to IMGT reference sequences was used to assign V, D and J gene segments. For a sequence to be retained, at least a six-nucleotide match to both a V gene segment and a J gene segment was required. A rearrangement counted as productive if the CDR3 had no stop codons and remained in frame with V and J, and every other rearrangement counted as non-productive. CDR3 was defined by IMGT convention, running from the second conserved V-encoded cysteine to the conserved J-encoded phenylalanine. The earlier analysis of 450 to 750 of the donors excluded any sequence lacking an unambiguous match to a single V gene segment. In an earlier analysis of several hundred of the donors, V segments were called functional above 56.7% productive rearrangements and were called segregating when the between-donor standard deviation exceeded 5%. A statistical classification framework was developed to diagnose cytomegalovirus status using the catalog of TCR beta chain sequences. In a later analysis, V and J genes were assigned by comparing TCR nucleotide sequences against IMGT/GENE-DB human TR gene sequences. A later analysis assigned CDR3 sequences and most-parsimonious VDJ recombination scenarios with the TCRdist pipeline. In a later analysis, every TCR beta chain was defined by the combination of its CDR3 amino acid sequence and its V-gene family, and reads without a unique V-gene family were dropped. As a way to deal with suspected cross-contamination and a sequencing artifact, a later analysis dropped 450 to 600 nucleotide sequences that were highly shared and had low generation probability. For each public chain, a later analysis derived a clonal expansion index from normalized ranks of inferred template counts within each repertoire. In a later analysis, generation probabilities were computed using a VDJ recombination model fitted to out-of-frame rearrangements, and the results were checked against IGoR. In a later analysis, hypergeometric tests were used to score TCR-TCR, TCR-HLA and TCR-CMV co-occurrence, with a repertoire-size bias correction applied to TCR pairs. False discovery rates were estimated in a later analysis by permuting HLA or CMV assignments 20 times. A later analysis grouped co-occurring TCRs with DBSCAN, adding TCRdist sequence similarity when clustering within HLA-allele-positive subsets. For co-occurrence clustering, repertoires with fewer than 30,000 or more than 120,000 public chains were excluded, along with about five repertoires with anomalous nucleotide sharing. Drawn from immuneACCESS, this table holds only the in-frame rearrangements with V and J called that TCRdb kept. Clones are partly lost; checked studies trace under half to an unresolved V gene and leave the rest unexplained. V and J calls and clone size are as listed in that table; D and trimming were resolved from the DNA. The sample table on file contains about 140,000 clones. Jointly, the top ten make up less than 3% of the sample.

In total, roughly 670 healthy bone marrow donors made up the cohort. Cohort members were all nominally healthy when sampled, although unrecorded immune exposures were likely present. The donor was CMV seronegative and belonged to the group of several hundred seronegative cohort members. Every donor gave a peripheral blood sample, and the peripheral blood mononuclear cells from that sample were used for TCR beta sequencing. Genomic DNA was extracted from the blood cell samples with the Qiagen DNeasy Blood Extraction Kit. The receptor chain draws on TRBV7-3 and TRBJ2-5; confidence is insufficient to name the D gene. The TCR was taken from a man aged 35-49 years in good health and CMV-seronegative. Sequencing was performed on PBMCs. The DNA is as follows: TGTGCCAGCAGCCGCGCCCCAGCGCCCCAAGAGACCCAGTACTTC. Its protein product is CASSRAPAPQETQYF.